The present entry profiles one T cell receptor beta chain with its context. This clone showed up just a few times. The clone's antigen remains unknown. A much larger clone lies one base from this, so it may be a read error. Mouse gene names and germline sequences are the ones reported for this receptor. The read is 4 residues too short to cover the CDR3 end, so that end is filled in from the germline J gene. Other DNA sequences within the sample encode an identical CDR3. Reading the germline V gene (reference sequence) gives CDR1 NNHNN and CDR2 SYGAGS. The V end loses 5 bases and the J end loses 0 bases, and a stretch of 11 bases separates them. The CDR3 holds 14 amino acids from the cysteine to the phenylalanine. The 30 bases shown cover part of the CDR3, and their frame starts at base 1. These data are taken from a study of CD8+ T cells in alopecia areata (dated by TCRdb to 2016 to 2018). Background on the whole study: Skin from C3H/HeJ donors aged roughly 6-13 months with spontaneous alopecia was grafted onto female C3H/HeJ recipients aged 7-10 weeks. High-throughput TCRbeta sequencing was used to examine T cell clonal expansion in alopecia areata in both the C3H/HeJ mouse model and human patients. On the human side, TCRbeta sequencing was run on scalp tissue and on sorted CD4+ and CD8+ peripheral blood T cells from healthy controls and from alopecia areata patients with either patchy or totalis/universalis disease. Scalp clonality was compared among normal scalp (n=4), patchy alopecia areata scalp (n=8), and alopecia totalis/universalis scalp (n=8). RNA was obtained with the PAXgene miRNA kit for fixed scalp, the miRNeasy kit for PBMCs, and the RNeasy kit for mouse skin. TCRbeta CDR3 regions were amplified by immunoSEQ multiplex PCR using 35 Vbeta forward and 13 Jbeta reverse primers.

What the study reported, not specific to this receptor: Scalp TCR repertoire analysis is complicated because resident alphabeta T cells in normal human skin are also sequenced, whereas mouse skin is dominated by gammadelta T cells. Compared with mice, TCR sequences shared between patients were less clear, possibly partly because of HLA diversity across the patient population. Compared with normal scalp, lesional scalp, particularly in alopecia totalis/universalis, had higher clonality and more expanded CD8+ clones, which suggests antigenic drive.

Cells from mouse cutaneous lymph nodes were pooled, stained for CD4, CD8alpha, NKG2D, NKG2ACE and other markers, and then sorted on a BD Influx. The library was made by the immunoSEQ multiplex PCR assay. To provide template for TCR sequencing, every sample had RNA extracted and reverse transcribed into cDNA. First-strand cDNA was synthesized with SuperScript III using a 2:1 mix of oligo-dT and random hexamers. Amplification bias was assessed with a synthetic immune receptor repertoire, and residual bias was removed computationally. Libraries were sequenced on Illumina HiSeq using 60 bp reads that covered the CDR3 and were read from J toward V. Concerning the study's data processing: Raw reads were preprocessed to remove errors, and CDR3 was defined by IMGT conventions from the conserved cysteine to phenylalanine. Clonality was calculated as 1 minus Shannon entropy normalized by log2 of the number of productive unique TCRs. Whether scalp clones were CD4 or CD8 was inferred by matching scalp TCRbeta sequences against CD4 and CD8 repertoires sorted from blood. TCRdb took over this immuneACCESS table, retaining in-frame rearrangements with V and J assigned. Such tables are incomplete; in checked studies, under half of the missing clones stem from an unresolved V gene, and the remainder is unexplained. That table is the source of V, J and clone size, and D and trimming were worked out from the DNA. The sample comprises about 270,000 clones, and every one was counted more than once. Of the sample, roughly 1.2% is held by the ten largest clones.

The sequenced material came from CD4+ T cells sorted from a lymph node. The clonotype was recovered from a C3H/HeJ mouse with alopecia areata. The MHC haplotype that this mouse strain carries is H2-k. The V and J genes are TRBV13-2 and TRBJ1-2, and TRBD1 may be the D gene, going by 6 matching bases. The CDR3 has the sequence CASGTGTTNSDYTF. Partial CDR3 DNA: TGTGCCAGCGGCACCGGGACAACAAACTCC.